A selection of T cell receptor beta chains follows, all from one sample in a study of preoperative IRX-2 immunotherapy in early breast cancer. Measured with immunoSEQ multiplex PCR; TCRdb has only the in-frame clones, and not every one. The sample has about 420 clones, around 76% seen once; the top ten hold roughly 20%. The sequenced sample was tumor tissue, obtained after IRX-2 immunotherapy. The source is a human donor with breast cancer. Both conserved end residues are part of each CDR3. The D gene is left open where the match is weak. Not every row has a clone size; where given, it reads once, few, many or a size class.

J,V,size,D,DNA,CDR3
TRBJ2-3,TRBV29-1,NA,TRBD1,TGCAGCGTTGCTAGTTTAGGGGGCTCGGGTGTGCCGCAGTATTTT,CSVASLGGSGVPQYF
TRBJ1-2,TRBV23-1,NA,NA,TGCGCCAGCAGCCCGGGGGGCCTTCATGGCTACACCTTC,CASSPGGLHGYTF
TRBJ2-1,TRBV11-3,few,TRBD2,TGTGCCAGCAGCTTACCGCGGGCTAGCGGGGGGATCGCCTACAATGAGCAGTTCTTC,CASSLPRASGGIAYNEQFF
TRBJ1-3,TRBV6-8,few,TRBD1,TGTGCCAGCAGCAAGGACAGGCGCTCTGGAAACACCATATATTTT,CASSKDRRSGNTIYF
TRBJ1-2,TRBV19,NA,TRBD1,TGTGCCAGTAGACTACAGGGGCGAGAAGGCTACACCTTC,CASRLQGREGYTF
TRBJ1-6,TRBV28,few,NA,TGTGCCAGCAGGATACAGGCCTTTAATTCACCCCTCCACTTT,CASRIQAFNSPLHF